The T cell receptor (beta chain) described here comes from a study of cytomegalovirus exposure and HLA in healthy donors. The PCR ran on 60 Vbeta and 13 Jbeta primers. Clones were read by immunoSEQ multiplex PCR, and TCRdb kept only the in-frame ones, dropping some. The sample holds about 120,000 clones, around three quarters seen once. The CDR3 consists of 13 residues. Germline assignment: CDR1 PRHDT and CDR2 FYEKMQ (reference sequence). Trimming pared 1 base from V and 6 bases from J, leaving 9 bases between. The clonotype originates from a man aged 18 to 30 in good health and CMV-seronegative. Material for sequencing was PBMCs. The chain recombines TRBV13 with TRBJ1-1; D ambiguous. CDR3 nucleotides: TGTGCCAGCAGCTTAGTCAATGTTCCTGAAGCTTTCTTT. Protein product: CASSLVNVPEAFF.